The clone carrying this TCR beta chain was counted only a few times. Its target is not known. V was cut by 1 base and J by 0 bases, with 11 bases left in between. The CDR3 loop spans 15 amino acids. Per the germline V gene, CDR1 is SGHRS and CDR2 is YFSETQ. The data derive from a study of blood T cells in healthy people across ages. The study's findings and limits: Percentage of naive T cells showed a strong correlation with TCR beta diversity. Because donor CMV status was unknown, expanded clonotype changes were possibly confounded.

For the second PCR, which ran for roughly 6 to 12 cycles, a sample-barcoded 5' primer and a J-beta primer mix were used. TCRdb reanalysed the 5' RACE reads using MiXCR and keeps one entry per CDR3 protein. The sample lists some 1.5 million distinct CDR3 sequences, 28% seen once, with 6.5% to 8.5% in the top ten. This chain joins TRBV5-1 and TRBJ2-7, with D possibly being TRBD2 (5 bases). The TCR sequence derives from a woman in her 30s in good health. Sequencing input: blood. For the CDR3, the DNA is TGCGCCAGCAGCTTGCAGGACTCAAGCTCCTACGAGCAGTACTTC. It is translated as CASSLQDSSSYEQYF.